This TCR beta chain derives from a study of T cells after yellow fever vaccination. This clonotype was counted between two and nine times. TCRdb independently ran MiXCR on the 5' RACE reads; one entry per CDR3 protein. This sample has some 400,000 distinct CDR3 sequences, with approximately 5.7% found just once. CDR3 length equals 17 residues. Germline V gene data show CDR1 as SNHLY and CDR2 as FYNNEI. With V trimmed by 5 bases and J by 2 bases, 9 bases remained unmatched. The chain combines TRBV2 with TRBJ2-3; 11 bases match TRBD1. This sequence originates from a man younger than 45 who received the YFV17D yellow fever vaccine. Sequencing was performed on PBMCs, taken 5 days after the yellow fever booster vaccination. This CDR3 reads CASSFQGTGGYTDTQYF. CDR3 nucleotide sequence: TGTGCCAGCAGTTTTCAAGGGACAGGGGGTTACACAGATACGCAGTATTTT. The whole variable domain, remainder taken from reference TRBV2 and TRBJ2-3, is EPEVTQTPSHQVTQMGQEVILRCVPISNHLYFYWYRQILGQKVEFLVSFYNNEISEKSEIFDDQFSVERPDGSNFTLKIRSTKLEDSAMYFCASSFQGTGGYTDTQYFGPGTRLTVL.